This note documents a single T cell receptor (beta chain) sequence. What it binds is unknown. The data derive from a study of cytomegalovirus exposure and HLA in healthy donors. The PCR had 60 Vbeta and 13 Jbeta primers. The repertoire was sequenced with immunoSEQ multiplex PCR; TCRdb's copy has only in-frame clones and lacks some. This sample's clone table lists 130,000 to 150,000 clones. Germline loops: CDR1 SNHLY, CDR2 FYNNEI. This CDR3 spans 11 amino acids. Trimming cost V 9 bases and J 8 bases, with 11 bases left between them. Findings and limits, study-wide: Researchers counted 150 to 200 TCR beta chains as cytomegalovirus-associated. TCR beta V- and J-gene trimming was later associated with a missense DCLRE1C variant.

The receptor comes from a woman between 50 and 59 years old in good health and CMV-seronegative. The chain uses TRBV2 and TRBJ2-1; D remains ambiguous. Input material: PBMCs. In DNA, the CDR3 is TGTGCCAGTGGCAACGGGTATGAGCAGTTCTTC. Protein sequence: CASGNGYEQFF. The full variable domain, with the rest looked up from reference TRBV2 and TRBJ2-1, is EPEVTQTPSHQVTQMGQEVILRCVPISNHLYFYWYRQILGQKVEFLVSFYNNEISEKSEIFDDQFSVERPDGSNFTLKIRSTKLEDSAMYFCASGNGYEQFFGPGTRLTVL.